In its sample, the clone carrying this TCR beta chain was seen a few times. This record belongs to a study of early T cells in non-severe SARS-CoV-2 infection. The overall study: Bulk RNA isolated from unsorted whole blood underwent sequencing; chains were not paired.

This CDR3 has 14 residues. The ends were cut back, 5 bases at V and 4 bases at J, with 14 bases in the middle. Germline CDR1 MNHNY, CDR2 SVGAGI (reference sequence). TCRdb re-derived calls from the 5' RACE reads in MiXCR, one entry per CDR3 protein. The sample lists about 80,000 distinct CDR3 sequences; roughly 5.3% were seen once. The J gene is TRBJ1-1, the V gene TRBV6-6; no reliable D call. The specimen comprised whole blood, sampled at baseline. The receptor's source is an adult who was a healthcare worker with PCR-confirmed SARS-CoV-2 infection or an uninfected control (not recorded which). Here the CDR3 reads CASSPPRGGTEAFF. CDR3 in DNA: TGTGCCAGCAGTCCCCCGCGGGGAGGCACTGAAGCTTTCTTT.